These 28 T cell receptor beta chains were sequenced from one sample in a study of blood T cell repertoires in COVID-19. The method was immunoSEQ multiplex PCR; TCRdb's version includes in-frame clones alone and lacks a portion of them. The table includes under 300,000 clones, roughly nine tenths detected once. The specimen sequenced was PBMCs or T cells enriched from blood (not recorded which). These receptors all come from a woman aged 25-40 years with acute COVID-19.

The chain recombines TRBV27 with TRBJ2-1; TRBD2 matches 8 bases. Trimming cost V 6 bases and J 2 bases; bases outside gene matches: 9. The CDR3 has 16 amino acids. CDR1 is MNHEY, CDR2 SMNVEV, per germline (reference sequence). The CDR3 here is CASSRGREVTYNEQFF. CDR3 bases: TGTGCCAGCAGCCGGGGGCGGGAGGTGACCTACAATGAGCAGTTCTTC.

CDR3 coding DNA: TGTGCCAGTAGTACCAACCCGGGACAGGGCCCCTACGAGCAGTACTTC. This translates into CASSTNPGQGPYEQYF. V and J are TRBV19 and TRBJ2-7; 9 bases line up with TRBD1. CDR3 length: 16 residues. Germline loops: CDR1 LNHDA, CDR2 SQIVND (reference sequence). V was pared by 4 bases and J by 2 bases, with 9 bases of the junction left unmatched.

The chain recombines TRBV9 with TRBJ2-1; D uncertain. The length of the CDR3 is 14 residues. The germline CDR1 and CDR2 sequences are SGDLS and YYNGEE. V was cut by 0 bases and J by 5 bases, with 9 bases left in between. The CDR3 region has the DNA TGTGCCAGCAGCGTAGGCGCCCCCGACAATGAGCAGTTCTTC. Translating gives CASSVGAPDNEQFF.

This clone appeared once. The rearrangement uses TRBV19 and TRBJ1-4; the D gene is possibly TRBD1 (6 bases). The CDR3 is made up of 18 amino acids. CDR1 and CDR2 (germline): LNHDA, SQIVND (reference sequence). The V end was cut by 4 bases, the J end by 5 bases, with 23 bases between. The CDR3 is CASSTRYRDTRANEKLFF. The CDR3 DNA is TGTGCCAGTAGTACCCGCTACCGGGACACAAGAGCGAATGAAAAACTGTTTTTT.

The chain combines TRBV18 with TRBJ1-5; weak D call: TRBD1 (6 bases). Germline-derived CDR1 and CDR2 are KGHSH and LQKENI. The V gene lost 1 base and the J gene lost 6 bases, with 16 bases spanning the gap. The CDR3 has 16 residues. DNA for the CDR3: TGTGCCAGCTCACCACAAGACAGGAGACCAGGTCAGCCCCAGCATTTT. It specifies CASSPQDRRPGQPQHF.

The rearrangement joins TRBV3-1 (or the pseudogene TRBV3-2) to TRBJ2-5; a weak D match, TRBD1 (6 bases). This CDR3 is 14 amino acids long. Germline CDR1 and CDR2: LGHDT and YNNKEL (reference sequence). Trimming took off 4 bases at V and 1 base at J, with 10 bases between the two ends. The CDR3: CASSRGQTQETQYF. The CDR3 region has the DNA TGTGCCAGCAGCCGCGGACAGACCCAAGAGACCCAGTACTTC.

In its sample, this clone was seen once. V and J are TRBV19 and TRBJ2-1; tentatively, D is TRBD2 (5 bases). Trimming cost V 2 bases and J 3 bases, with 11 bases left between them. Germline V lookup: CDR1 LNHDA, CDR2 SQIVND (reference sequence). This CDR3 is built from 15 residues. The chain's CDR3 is CASSISSGHYNEQFF. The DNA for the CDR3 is TGTGCCAGTAGTATATCCAGCGGCCACTACAATGAGCAGTTCTTC.

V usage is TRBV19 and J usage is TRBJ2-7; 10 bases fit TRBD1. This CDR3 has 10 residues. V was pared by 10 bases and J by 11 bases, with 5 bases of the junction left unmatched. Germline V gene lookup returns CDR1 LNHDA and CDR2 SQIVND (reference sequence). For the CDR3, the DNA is TGTGCCACCGGGACAGGGGTAAAGTACTTC. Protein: CATGTGVKYF. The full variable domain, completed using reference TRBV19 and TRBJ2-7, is DGGITQSPKYLFRKEGQNVTLSCEQNLNHDAMYWYRQDPGQGLRLIYYSQIVNDFQKGDIAEGYSVSREKKESFPLTVTSAQKNPTAFYLCATGTGVKYFGPGTRLTVT.

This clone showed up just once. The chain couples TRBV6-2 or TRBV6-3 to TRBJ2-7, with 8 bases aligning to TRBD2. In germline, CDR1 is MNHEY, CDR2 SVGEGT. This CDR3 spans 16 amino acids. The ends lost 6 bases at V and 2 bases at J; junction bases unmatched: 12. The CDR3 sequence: CASRYQLAATAYEQYF. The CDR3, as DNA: TGTGCCAGCAGATACCAACTAGCGGCTACAGCCTACGAGCAGTACTTC.

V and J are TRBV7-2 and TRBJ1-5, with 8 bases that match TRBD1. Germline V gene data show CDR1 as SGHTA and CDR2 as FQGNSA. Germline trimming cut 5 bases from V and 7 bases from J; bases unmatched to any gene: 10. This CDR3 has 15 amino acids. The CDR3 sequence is CASSTRTGREQPQHF. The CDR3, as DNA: TGTGCCAGCAGCACAAGGACAGGGCGGGAGCAGCCCCAGCATTTT.

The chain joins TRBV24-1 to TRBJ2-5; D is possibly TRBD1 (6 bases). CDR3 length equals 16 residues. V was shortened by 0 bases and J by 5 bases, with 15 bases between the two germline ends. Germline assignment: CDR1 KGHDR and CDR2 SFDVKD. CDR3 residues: CATSDLGDPGVETQYF. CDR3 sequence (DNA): TGTGCCACCAGTGATTTGGGGGATCCAGGGGTGGAGACCCAGTACTTC.

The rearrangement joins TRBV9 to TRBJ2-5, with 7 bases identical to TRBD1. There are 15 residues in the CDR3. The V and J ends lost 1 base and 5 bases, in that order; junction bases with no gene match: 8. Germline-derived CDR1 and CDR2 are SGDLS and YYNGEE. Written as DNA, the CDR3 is TGTGCCAGCAGCGTAAGGGACAGCGAGTGGGAGACCCAGTACTTC. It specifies CASSVRDSEWETQYF.

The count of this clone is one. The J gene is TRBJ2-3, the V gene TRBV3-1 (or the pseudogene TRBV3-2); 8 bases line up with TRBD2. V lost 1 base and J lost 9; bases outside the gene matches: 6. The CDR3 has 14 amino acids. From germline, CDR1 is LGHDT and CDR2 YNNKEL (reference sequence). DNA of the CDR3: TGTGCCAGCAGCCAAGTAACTAGCGGTACGACGCAGTATTTT. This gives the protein CASSQVTSGTTQYF.

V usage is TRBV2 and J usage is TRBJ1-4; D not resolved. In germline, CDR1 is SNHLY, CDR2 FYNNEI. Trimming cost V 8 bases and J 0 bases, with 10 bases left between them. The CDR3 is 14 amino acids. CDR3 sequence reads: CASRNGATNEKLFF. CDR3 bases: TGTGCCAGCCGGAACGGGGCAACTAATGAAAAACTGTTTTTT.

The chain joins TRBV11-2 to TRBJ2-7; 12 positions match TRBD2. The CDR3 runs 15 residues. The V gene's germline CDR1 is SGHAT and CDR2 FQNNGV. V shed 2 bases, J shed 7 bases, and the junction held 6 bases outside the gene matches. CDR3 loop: CASSLRASGRGEQYF. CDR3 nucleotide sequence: TGTGCCAGCAGCTTACGGGCTAGCGGGAGGGGGGAGCAGTACTTC.

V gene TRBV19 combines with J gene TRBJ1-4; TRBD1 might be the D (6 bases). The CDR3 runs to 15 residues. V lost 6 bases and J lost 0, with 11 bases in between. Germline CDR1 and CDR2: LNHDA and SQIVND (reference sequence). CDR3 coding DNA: TGTGCCAGTAGCCCAGGGGTAGCAACTAATGAAAAACTGTTTTTT. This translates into CASSPGVATNEKLFF.

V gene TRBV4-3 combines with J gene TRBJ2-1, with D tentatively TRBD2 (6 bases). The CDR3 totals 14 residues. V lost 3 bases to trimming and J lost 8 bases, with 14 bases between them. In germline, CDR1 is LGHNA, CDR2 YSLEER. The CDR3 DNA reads TGCGCCAGCAGCCAGGCCGGGACGGGGGATGAGCAGTTCTTC. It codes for CASSQAGTGDEQFF.

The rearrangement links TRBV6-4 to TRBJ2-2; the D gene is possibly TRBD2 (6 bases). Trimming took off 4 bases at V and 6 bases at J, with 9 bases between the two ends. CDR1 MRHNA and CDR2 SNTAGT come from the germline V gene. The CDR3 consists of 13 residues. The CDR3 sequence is CASSGGGAGELFF. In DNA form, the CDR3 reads TGTGCCAGCAGTGGCGGAGGGGCCGGGGAGCTGTTTTTT.

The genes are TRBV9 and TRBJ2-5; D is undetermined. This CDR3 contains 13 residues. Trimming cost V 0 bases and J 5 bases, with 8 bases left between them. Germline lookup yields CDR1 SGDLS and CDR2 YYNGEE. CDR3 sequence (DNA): TGTGCCAGCAGCGTAGGACATCGTGAGACCCAGTACTTC. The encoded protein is CASSVGHRETQYF.

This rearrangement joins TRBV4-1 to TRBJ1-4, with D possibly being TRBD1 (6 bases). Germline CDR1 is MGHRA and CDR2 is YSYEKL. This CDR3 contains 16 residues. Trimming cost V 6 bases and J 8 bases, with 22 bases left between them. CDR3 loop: CASSHGTFPAGEKLFF. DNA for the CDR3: TGCGCCAGCAGTCATGGGACATTCCCAGCTGGCGAAAAACTGTTTTTT.

The CDR3 here is CASSMLQGAGTQYF. In DNA form, the CDR3 reads TGTGCCAGCAGCATGCTACAGGGGGCCGGGACCCAGTACTTC. This chain uses TRBV7-2 with TRBJ2-5; 9 nucleotides align to TRBD1. The CDR3 runs 14 residues. Germline V gives CDR1 SGHTA, CDR2 FQGNSA. V lost 5 bases to trimming and J lost 7 bases; unmatched junction nucleotides: 8. Drawing the rest from reference TRBV7-2 and TRBJ2-5, the complete variable domain is GAGVSQSPSNKVTEKGKDVELRCDPISGHTALYWYRQSLGQGLEFLIYFQGNSAPDKSGLPSDRFSAERTGGSVSTLTIQRTQQEDSAVYLCASSMLQGAGTQYFGPGTRLLVL.

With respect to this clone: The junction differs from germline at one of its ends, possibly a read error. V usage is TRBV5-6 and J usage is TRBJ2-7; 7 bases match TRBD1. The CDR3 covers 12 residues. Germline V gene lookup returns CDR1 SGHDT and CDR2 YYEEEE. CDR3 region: CASSLPQGLPLF. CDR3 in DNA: TGTGCCAGCAGCTTGCCACAGGGGCTTCCTCTATTC.

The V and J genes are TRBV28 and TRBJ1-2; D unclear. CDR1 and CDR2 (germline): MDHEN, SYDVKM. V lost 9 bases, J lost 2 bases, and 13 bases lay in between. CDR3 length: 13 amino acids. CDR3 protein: CASAVDGNYGYTF. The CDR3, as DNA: TGTGCCAGTGCGGTGGATGGGAACTATGGCTACACCTTC.

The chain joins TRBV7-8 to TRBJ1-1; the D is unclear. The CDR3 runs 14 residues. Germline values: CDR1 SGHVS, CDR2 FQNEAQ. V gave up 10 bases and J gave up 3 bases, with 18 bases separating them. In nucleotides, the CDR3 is TGTGCCACTCGAACGGGAGTCGCATACACTGAAGCTTTCTTT. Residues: CATRTGVAYTEAFF.

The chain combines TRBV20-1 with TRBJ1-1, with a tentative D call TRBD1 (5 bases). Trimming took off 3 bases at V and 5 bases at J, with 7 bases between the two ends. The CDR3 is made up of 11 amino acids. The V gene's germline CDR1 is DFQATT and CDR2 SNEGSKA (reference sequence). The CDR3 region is CSASKGTEAFF. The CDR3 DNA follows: TGCAGTGCTAGTAAGGGGACTGAAGCTTTCTTT.

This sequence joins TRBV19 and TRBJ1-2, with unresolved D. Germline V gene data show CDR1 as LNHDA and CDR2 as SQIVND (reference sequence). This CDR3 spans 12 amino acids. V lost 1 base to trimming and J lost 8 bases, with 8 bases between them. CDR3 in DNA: TGTGCCAGTAGTATAGCCACTTACGGCTACACCTTC. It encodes CASSIATYGYTF.

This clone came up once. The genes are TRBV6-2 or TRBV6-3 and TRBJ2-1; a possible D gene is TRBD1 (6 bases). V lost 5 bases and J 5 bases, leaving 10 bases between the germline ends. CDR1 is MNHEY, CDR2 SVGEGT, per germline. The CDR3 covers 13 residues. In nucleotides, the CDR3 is TGTGCCAGCAGTAGGACAGAGAACAATGAGCAGTTCTTC. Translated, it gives CASSRTENNEQFF.

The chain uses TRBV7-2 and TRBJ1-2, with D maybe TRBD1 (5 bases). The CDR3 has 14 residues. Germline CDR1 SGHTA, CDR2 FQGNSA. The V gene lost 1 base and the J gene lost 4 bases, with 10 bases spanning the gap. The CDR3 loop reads CASSLVRQPYGYTF. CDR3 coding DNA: TGTGCCAGCAGCTTAGTCCGACAGCCCTATGGCTACACCTTC.